The T cell receptor beta chain under discussion was sequenced for a study of Ad26.COV2.S vaccination and SARS-CoV-2 variants. Treatment specified: about 20 received Ad26.COV2.S at low or high dose, single or two shots; 5 received placebo; per-sample allocation not given. Samples were taken on day 63 after the first vaccine or placebo injection. The CDR3 is 13 amino acids. Germline loops: CDR1 SQVTM, CDR2 ANQGSEA. V shed 3 bases and J shed 1 base, with 9 bases lying between them. The assay was immunoSEQ multiplex PCR, and TCRdb's table has in-frame clones only and misses some. The sample consists of hundreds of thousands of clones, more than 75% of them appearing once.

The material sequenced was peripheral blood, taken in a trial of Ad26.COV2.S vaccine versus placebo. The V gene is TRBV29-1, the J gene TRBJ1-1; D gene ambiguous. This sequence originates from a person between 18 and 65 years old who received the Ad26.COV2.S COVID-19 vaccine or a placebo. CDR3 in DNA: TGCAGCGTTGAGCGGAGGGCGAACACTGAAGCTTTCTTT. Translation gives CSVERRANTEAFF.